Listed below are T cell receptor beta chains from one sample, sequenced in a study of T cells in Graves' hyperthyroidism and ophthalmopathy. In TCRdb, the multiplex PCR reads were re-called with MiXCR into one record per CDR3 protein. The sample consists of around 600,000 distinct CDR3 sequences, 11% to 15% of them appearing once. The sample comprised blood. The receptors stem from a young woman with Graves' ophthalmopathy. Both conserved end residues are part of each CDR3. Fields, in order: CDR3 DNA, CDR3 protein, J gene, D gene, clone size, V gene. A D gene is named only where the DNA matches it firmly. Size values are once, few and many counts, or a class for expanded clones, and some rows have none.

CDR3nt: TGTGCCAGTAGTATTGACACCGTTAGCAATCAGCCCCAGCATTTT
CDR3aa: CASSIDTVSNQPQHF
j_gene: TRBJ1-5
d_gene: -
abundance: many
v_gene: TRBV19

CDR3nt: TGCAGTGCTAGGCCCACCACAGATACGCAGTATTTT
CDR3aa: CSARPTTDTQYF
j_gene: TRBJ2-3
d_gene: -
abundance: many
v_gene: TRBV20-1

CDR3nt: TGTGCCAGCAGCAAACCACTGAACACTGAAGCTTTCTTT
CDR3aa: CASSKPLNTEAFF
j_gene: TRBJ1-1
d_gene: -
abundance: many
v_gene: TRBV7-8

CDR3nt: TGTGCCAGCAGCCACCTTGCCCTTGGACAGGGGCCCTCCTACGAGCAGTACTTC
CDR3aa: CASSHLALGQGPSYEQYF
j_gene: TRBJ2-7
d_gene: TRBD1
abundance: few
v_gene: TRBV3-1

CDR3nt: TGTGCCAGCAGTCCGGACAGGTCTCGCTGTACCTTC
CDR3aa: CASSPDRSRCTF
j_gene: TRBJ1-2
d_gene: TRBD1
abundance: few
v_gene: TRBV12-3/TRBV12-4

CDR3nt: TGTGCCAGCAGCTTGAATAGCGGGGGTCCGGGGGAGCAGTACTTC
CDR3aa: CASSLNSGGPGEQYF
j_gene: TRBJ2-7
d_gene: TRBD2
abundance: many
v_gene: TRBV11-2

CDR3nt: TGTGCCAGCAGCGCCGACAGGACTCGGAGGGAGCAGTACTTC
CDR3aa: CASSADRTRREQYF
j_gene: TRBJ2-7
d_gene: -
abundance: many
v_gene: TRBV7-2

CDR3nt: TGTGCCATCAGTGATACAGGACAGCGCTACGAGCAGTACTTC
CDR3aa: CAISDTGQRYEQYF
j_gene: TRBJ2-7
d_gene: -
abundance: -
v_gene: TRBV10-3

CDR3nt: TGTGCCAGCAGTTTATCTACTAGCTACGAGCAGTACTTC
CDR3aa: CASSLSTSYEQYF
j_gene: TRBJ2-7
d_gene: -
abundance: many
v_gene: TRBV27

CDR3nt: TGTGCCAGCGGACCAGAGGGGGGAGACGACTTTTACTTC
CDR3aa: CASGPEGGDDFYF
j_gene: TRBJ2-5
d_gene: -
abundance: few
v_gene: TRBV6-1

CDR3nt: TGTGCCACCAGTTTCGCGAACGAGCAGTACTTC
CDR3aa: CATSFANEQYF
j_gene: TRBJ2-7
d_gene: -
abundance: few
v_gene: TRBV6-5

CDR3nt: TGTGCCAGCAGTGAGCAGAATTCACCCCTCCACTTT
CDR3aa: CASSEQNSPLHF
j_gene: TRBJ1-6
d_gene: -
abundance: -
v_gene: TRBV6-1

CDR3nt: TGTGCCAGCAGGGACGGGAGGGAAGTAGATACGCAGTATTTT
CDR3aa: CASRDGREVDTQYF
j_gene: TRBJ2-3
d_gene: TRBD2
abundance: many
v_gene: TRBV27

CDR3nt: TGCGCCAGCAGCTTGAGGTCGGCAGGGAGCACCGGGGAGCTGTTTTTT
CDR3aa: CASSLRSAGSTGELFF
j_gene: TRBJ2-2
d_gene: -
abundance: many
v_gene: TRBV5-1

CDR3nt: TGTGCCAGCAGCCCTCCCGCAGGACTAGCGGCCGTTAGGGAGCAGTACTTC
CDR3aa: CASSPPAGLAAVREQYF
j_gene: TRBJ2-7
d_gene: TRBD2
abundance: -
v_gene: TRBV5-8

CDR3nt: TGTGCCAGCAGGTGGGGCATCCGGGGCCACTACGAGCAGTACTTC
CDR3aa: CASRWGIRGHYEQYF
j_gene: TRBJ2-7
d_gene: -
abundance: few
v_gene: TRBV6-2/TRBV6-3

CDR3nt: TGTGCCAGCAGGGGCCCCACAGGGAACTATGGCTACACCTTC
CDR3aa: CASRGPTGNYGYTF
j_gene: TRBJ1-2
d_gene: -
abundance: -
v_gene: TRBV2

CDR3nt: TGTGCCAGCAGCCGGGGACAGGCTGGAGAGAACTTC
CDR3aa: CASSRGQAGENF
j_gene: TRBJ2-7
d_gene: TRBD1
abundance: -
v_gene: TRBV12-3/TRBV12-4

CDR3nt: TGTGCCAGCAGTACGTTGACAGGGAGGGTCATGAGGAACACTGAAGCTTTCTTT
CDR3aa: CASSTLTGRVMRNTEAFF
j_gene: TRBJ1-1
d_gene: TRBD1
abundance: many
v_gene: TRBV2

CDR3nt: TGTGCTAGTGGTTTGACGTCGGGACAGGCTAAGGATGAGCAGTTCTTC
CDR3aa: CASGLTSGQAKDEQFF
j_gene: TRBJ2-1
d_gene: TRBD1
abundance: many
v_gene: TRBV12-5

CDR3nt: TGTGCCAGCAGCGCTCTGACATTTACTTCACCCCTCCACTTT
CDR3aa: CASSALTFTSPLHF
j_gene: TRBJ1-6
d_gene: -
abundance: -
v_gene: TRBV9

CDR3nt: TGTGCCAGCAGTCGCCCACTTCTCAGGACGGGGCAGTTCTTC
CDR3aa: CASSRPLLRTGQFF
j_gene: TRBJ2-1
d_gene: -
abundance: -
v_gene: TRBV12-3/TRBV12-4

CDR3nt: TGTGCCAGCGGACCGGGCCAAATTATCAATCAGCCCCAGCATTTT
CDR3aa: CASGPGQIINQPQHF
j_gene: TRBJ1-5
d_gene: -
abundance: -
v_gene: TRBV27

CDR3nt: TGTGCCAGCAGCTTAACCCGGGACAGGGGATTAGATGGCTACACCTTC
CDR3aa: CASSLTRDRGLDGYTF
j_gene: TRBJ1-2
d_gene: TRBD1
abundance: few
v_gene: TRBV7-3

CDR3nt: TGTGCCAGCAGCTTAGTAAATCTCGTAGGATTGGGGTTTGGGGCCAACGTCCTGACTTTC
CDR3aa: CASSLVNLVGLGFGANVLTF
j_gene: TRBJ2-6
d_gene: -
abundance: -
v_gene: TRBV11-2

CDR3nt: TGTGCCAGCAGTTCATGGGACAGGGAGACCGGGGAGCTGTTTTTT
CDR3aa: CASSSWDRETGELFF
j_gene: TRBJ2-2
d_gene: TRBD1
abundance: many
v_gene: TRBV7-2

CDR3nt: TGTGCCAGCAGTTGGCAAGGGCCAACCTACGAGCAGTACTTC
CDR3aa: CASSWQGPTYEQYF
j_gene: TRBJ2-7
d_gene: -
abundance: many
v_gene: TRBV2

CDR3nt: TGTGCCAGCAGTTCAGGCGGGGGAAGGAGGAATGAAAAACTGTTTTTT
CDR3aa: CASSSGGGRRNEKLFF
j_gene: TRBJ1-4
d_gene: -
abundance: -
v_gene: TRBV6-2/TRBV6-3

CDR3nt: TGCAGCGCCGGGACAGAGCATCAGCCCCAGCATTTT
CDR3aa: CSAGTEHQPQHF
j_gene: TRBJ1-5
d_gene: TRBD1
abundance: -
v_gene: TRBV29-1

CDR3nt: TGTGCCTGGAGTCTACTCCGGGACAGGGCGGTTCAGCCCCAGCATTTT
CDR3aa: CAWSLLRDRAVQPQHF
j_gene: TRBJ1-5
d_gene: TRBD1
abundance: many
v_gene: TRBV30

CDR3nt: TGCGCCAGCGGCAGGGGGACTAGCGAGACCTACGAGCAGTACTTC
CDR3aa: CASGRGTSETYEQYF
j_gene: TRBJ2-7
d_gene: TRBD2
abundance: -
v_gene: TRBV5-1

CDR3nt: TGTGCCAGCAGTTCCAACCCTTCTGGAAACACCATATATTTT
CDR3aa: CASSSNPSGNTIYF
j_gene: TRBJ1-3
d_gene: -
abundance: -
v_gene: TRBV27

CDR3nt: TGTGCCAGCGCTTCAGGGAGACCCTATGGCTACACCTTC
CDR3aa: CASASGRPYGYTF
j_gene: TRBJ1-2
d_gene: -
abundance: -
v_gene: TRBV27

CDR3nt: TGTGCCAGCAGTATCCGGGAATCGGGGTACGAGCAGTACTTC
CDR3aa: CASSIRESGYEQYF
j_gene: TRBJ2-7
d_gene: -
abundance: many
v_gene: TRBV6-1

CDR3nt: TGTGCCAGCAGCTTAGATCCCAGAAGGGCTTTCTTT
CDR3aa: CASSLDPRRAFF
j_gene: TRBJ1-1
d_gene: -
abundance: few
v_gene: TRBV11-3

CDR3nt: TGTGCCAGCAGTCGGTCAGGGACCTACAATGAGCAGTTCTTC
CDR3aa: CASSRSGTYNEQFF
j_gene: TRBJ2-1
d_gene: -
abundance: many
v_gene: TRBV27

CDR3nt: TGTGCCAGCAGTATTGACAGTCAAGAGACCCAGTACTTC
CDR3aa: CASSIDSQETQYF
j_gene: TRBJ2-5
d_gene: -
abundance: many
v_gene: TRBV6-1

CDR3nt: TGTGCCAGCAGCTTAGCGGATTACCGTGAGCAGTTCTTC
CDR3aa: CASSLADYREQFF
j_gene: TRBJ2-1
d_gene: -
abundance: many
v_gene: TRBV7-9

CDR3nt: TGTGCCAGCAGCTTTATAATAGGGGGCGCGAACACTGAAGCTTTCTTT
CDR3aa: CASSFIIGGANTEAFF
j_gene: TRBJ1-1
d_gene: TRBD1
abundance: -
v_gene: TRBV7-2

CDR3nt: TGTGCCAGCGGACTCGGACAGGGTTATACCGGGGAGCTGTTTTTT
CDR3aa: CASGLGQGYTGELFF
j_gene: TRBJ2-2
d_gene: TRBD1
abundance: -
v_gene: TRBV28

CDR3nt: TGTGCCAGCAGGGCTCGGACAGGGTGGAATGGCTACACCTTC
CDR3aa: CASRARTGWNGYTF
j_gene: TRBJ1-2
d_gene: TRBD1
abundance: many
v_gene: TRBV6-1

CDR3nt: TGCGCCAGCAGCCAGTTAGGCAATCAGCCCCAGCATTTT
CDR3aa: CASSQLGNQPQHF
j_gene: TRBJ1-5
d_gene: -
abundance: many
v_gene: TRBV4-1

CDR3nt: TGCAGCGTAGACGCGGGACGCCTAAGCTCCTACGAGCAGTACTTC
CDR3aa: CSVDAGRLSSYEQYF
j_gene: TRBJ2-7
d_gene: -
abundance: many
v_gene: TRBV20-1

CDR3nt: TGCAGTGCGGACCTAGCGGGAGGCTCGAGTGAGCAGTTCTTC
CDR3aa: CSADLAGGSSEQFF
j_gene: TRBJ2-1
d_gene: TRBD2
abundance: -
v_gene: TRBV20-1